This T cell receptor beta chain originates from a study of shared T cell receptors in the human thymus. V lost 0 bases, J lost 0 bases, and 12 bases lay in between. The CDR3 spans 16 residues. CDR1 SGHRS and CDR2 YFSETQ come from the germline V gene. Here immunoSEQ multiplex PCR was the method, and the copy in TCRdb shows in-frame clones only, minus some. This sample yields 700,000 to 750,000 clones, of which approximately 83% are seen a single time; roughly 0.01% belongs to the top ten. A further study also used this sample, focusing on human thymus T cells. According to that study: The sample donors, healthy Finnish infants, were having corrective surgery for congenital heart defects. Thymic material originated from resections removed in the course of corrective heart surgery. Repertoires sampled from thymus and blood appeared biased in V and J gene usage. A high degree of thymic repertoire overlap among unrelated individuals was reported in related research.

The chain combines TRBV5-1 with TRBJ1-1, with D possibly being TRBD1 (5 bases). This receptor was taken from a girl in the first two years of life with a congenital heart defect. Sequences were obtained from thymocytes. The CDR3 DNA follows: TGCGCCAGCAGCTTGGCAGGGCAAACAATGAACACTGAAGCTTTCTTT. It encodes CASSLAGQTMNTEAFF. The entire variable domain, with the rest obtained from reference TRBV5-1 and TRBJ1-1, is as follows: KAGVTQTPRYLIKTRGQQVTLSCSPISGHRSVSWYQQTPGQGLQFLFEYFSETQRNKGNFPGRFSGRQFSNSRSEMNVSTLELGDSALYLCASSLAGQTMNTEAFFGQGTRLTVV.